This entry is about one T cell receptor beta chain. The antigen remains undetermined. PCR amplification relied on 60 Vbeta primers (plus 13 Jbeta primers). Method: immunoSEQ multiplex PCR; TCRdb's copy keeps in-frame clones and lacks some. This sample has under 110,000 clones, with about two thirds found just once. This sample was included in a study of cytomegalovirus exposure and HLA in healthy donors. The study, taken as a whole, reports: Several of the most significant clusters appeared linked to common viral pathogens, based on a later analysis.

V dropped 4 bases and J dropped 4; count of bases not matched to a gene: 12. This CDR3 region has 16 residues. In germline, CDR1 is SGDLS, CDR2 YYNGEE. The sequenced sample was PBMCs. V usage is TRBV9 and J usage is TRBJ2-3, with 7 bases matching TRBD2. The receptor was derived from a female donor in good health and CMV-seronegative. The CDR3 DNA reads TGTGCCAGCAGCTCTCGGTCGGCGGGAGAAGCAGATACGCAGTATTTT. It encodes CASSSRSAGEADTQYF.